This paragraph covers one T cell receptor beta chain sequence. The antigen is unknown. Only in-frame clones appear in the TCRdb table, and some are missing; sequencing was by immunoSEQ multiplex PCR. The table includes 2,500,000 or so clones, 85% to 95% detected once. The CDR3 runs to 14 residues. Germline CDR1 is SGHTA and CDR2 is FQGNSA. The V end lost 3 bases, the J end lost 2 bases, and 11 bases lay between the germline ends. This sample was included in a study of shared clonotypes between healthy human individuals. The study's findings and limits: Shared across a few donors were roughly 4.7% of the naive CD4 clonotypes.

The rearrangement uses TRBV7-2 and TRBJ2-7; maybe TRBD1 (5 bases). The receptor was derived from a man younger than 35 in good health. Some clones in this sample may be carry-over from other donors' samples. The sequenced sample consisted of naive CD4+ T cells from PBMCs. Subset defined: CD45RA+ positively selected. CDR3 residues: CASSFDRFAYEQYF. CDR3 DNA: TGTGCCAGCAGCTTTGACAGATTCGCCTACGAGCAGTACTTC. Filled out from reference TRBV7-2 and TRBJ2-7, the complete variable domain reads GAGVSQSPSNKVTEKGKDVELRCDPISGHTALYWYRQSLGQGLEFLIYFQGNSAPDKSGLPSDRFSAERTGGSVSTLTIQRTQQEDSAVYLCASSFDRFAYEQYFGPGTRLTVT.